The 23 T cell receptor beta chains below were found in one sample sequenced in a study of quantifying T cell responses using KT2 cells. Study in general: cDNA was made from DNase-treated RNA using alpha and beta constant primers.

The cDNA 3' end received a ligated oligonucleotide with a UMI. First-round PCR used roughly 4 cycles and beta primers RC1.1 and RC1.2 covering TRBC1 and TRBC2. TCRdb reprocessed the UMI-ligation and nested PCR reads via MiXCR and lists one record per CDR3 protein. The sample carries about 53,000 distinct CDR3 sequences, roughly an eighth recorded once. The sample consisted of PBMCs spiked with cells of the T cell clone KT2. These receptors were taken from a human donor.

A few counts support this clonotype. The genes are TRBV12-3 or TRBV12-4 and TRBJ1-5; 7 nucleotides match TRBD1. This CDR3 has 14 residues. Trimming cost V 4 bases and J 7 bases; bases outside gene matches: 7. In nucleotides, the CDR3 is TGTGCCAGCAGTTCGACAGGGTTCCGACAGCCCCAGCATTTT. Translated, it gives CASSSTGFRQPQHF.

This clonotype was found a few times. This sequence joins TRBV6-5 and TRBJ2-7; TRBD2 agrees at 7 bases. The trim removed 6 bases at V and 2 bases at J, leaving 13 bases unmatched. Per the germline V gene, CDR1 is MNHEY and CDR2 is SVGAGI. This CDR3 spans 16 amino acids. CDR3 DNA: TGTGCCAGCAGACCTAGCGGAGGGAGCGGGGCCTACGAGCAGTACTTC. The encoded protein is CASRPSGGSGAYEQYF.

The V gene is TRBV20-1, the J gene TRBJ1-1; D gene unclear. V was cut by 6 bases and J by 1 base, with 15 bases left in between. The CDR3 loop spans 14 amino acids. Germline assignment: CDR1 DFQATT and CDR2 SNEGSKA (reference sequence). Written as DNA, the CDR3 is TGCAGTGCCAACAAGTTTAGACAGAACACTGAAGCTTTCTTT. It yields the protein CSANKFRQNTEAFF.

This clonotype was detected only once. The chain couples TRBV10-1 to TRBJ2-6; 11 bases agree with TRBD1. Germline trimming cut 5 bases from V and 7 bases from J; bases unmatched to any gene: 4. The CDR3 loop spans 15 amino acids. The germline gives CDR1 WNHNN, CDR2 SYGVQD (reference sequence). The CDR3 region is CASSPDRGLANVLTF. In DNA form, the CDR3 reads TGCGCCAGCAGTCCGGACAGGGGGCTCGCCAACGTCCTGACTTTC.

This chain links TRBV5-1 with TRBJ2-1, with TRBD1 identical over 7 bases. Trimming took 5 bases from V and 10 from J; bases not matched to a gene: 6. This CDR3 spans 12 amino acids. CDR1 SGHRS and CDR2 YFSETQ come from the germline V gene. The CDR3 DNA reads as TGCGCCAGCAGACGGGACAGTGAGGAGCAGTTCTTC. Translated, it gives CASRRDSEEQFF.

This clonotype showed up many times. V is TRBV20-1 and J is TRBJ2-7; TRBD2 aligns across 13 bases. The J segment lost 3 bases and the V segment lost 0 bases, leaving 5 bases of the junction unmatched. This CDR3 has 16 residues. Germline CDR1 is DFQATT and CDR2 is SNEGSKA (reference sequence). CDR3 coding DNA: TGCAGTGCTAGAGACCCTGGACTAGCGGGAGTCTACGAGCAGTACTTC. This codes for CSARDPGLAGVYEQYF.

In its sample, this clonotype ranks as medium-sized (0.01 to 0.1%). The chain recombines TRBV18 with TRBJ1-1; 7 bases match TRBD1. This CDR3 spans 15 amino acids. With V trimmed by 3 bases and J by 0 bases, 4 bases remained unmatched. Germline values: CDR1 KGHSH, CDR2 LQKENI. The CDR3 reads CASSPLGQLNTEAFF. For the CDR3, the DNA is TGTGCCAGCTCACCCCTGGGACAGCTGAACACTGAAGCTTTCTTT.

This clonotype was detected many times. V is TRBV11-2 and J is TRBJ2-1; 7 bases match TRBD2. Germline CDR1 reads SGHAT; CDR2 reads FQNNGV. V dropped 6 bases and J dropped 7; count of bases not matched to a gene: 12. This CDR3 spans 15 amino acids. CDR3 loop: CASRDRRGGGNEQFF. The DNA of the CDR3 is TGTGCCAGCAGAGATCGTCGCGGGGGAGGTAATGAGCAGTTCTTC.

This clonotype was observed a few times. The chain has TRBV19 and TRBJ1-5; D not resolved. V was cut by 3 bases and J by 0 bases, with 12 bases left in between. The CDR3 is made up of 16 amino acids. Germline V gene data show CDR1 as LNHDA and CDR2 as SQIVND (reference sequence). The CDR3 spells CASSIFATVSNQPQHF. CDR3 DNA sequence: TGTGCCAGTAGTATTTTTGCAACAGTTAGCAATCAGCCCCAGCATTTT.

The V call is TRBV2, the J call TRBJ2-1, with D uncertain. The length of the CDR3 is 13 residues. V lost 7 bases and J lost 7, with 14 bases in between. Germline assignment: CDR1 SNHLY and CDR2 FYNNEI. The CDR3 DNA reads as TGTGCCAGCATATTCGTCCCGCAAAATGAGCAGTTCTTC. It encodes CASIFVPQNEQFF.

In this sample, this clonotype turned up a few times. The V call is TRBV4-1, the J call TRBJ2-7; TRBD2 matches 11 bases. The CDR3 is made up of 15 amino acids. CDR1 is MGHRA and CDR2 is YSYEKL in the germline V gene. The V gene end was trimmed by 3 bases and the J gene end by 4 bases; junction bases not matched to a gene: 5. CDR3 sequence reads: CASSQATSGAYEQYF. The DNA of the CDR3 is TGCGCCAGCAGCCAGGCGACTAGCGGGGCATACGAGCAGTACTTC.

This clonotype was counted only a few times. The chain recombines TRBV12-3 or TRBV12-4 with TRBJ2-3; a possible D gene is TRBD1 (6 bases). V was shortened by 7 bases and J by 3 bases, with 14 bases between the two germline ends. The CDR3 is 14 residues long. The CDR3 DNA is TGTGCCAGCAACAAACAGGGAACAACAGATACGCAGTATTTT. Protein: CASNKQGTTDTQYF.

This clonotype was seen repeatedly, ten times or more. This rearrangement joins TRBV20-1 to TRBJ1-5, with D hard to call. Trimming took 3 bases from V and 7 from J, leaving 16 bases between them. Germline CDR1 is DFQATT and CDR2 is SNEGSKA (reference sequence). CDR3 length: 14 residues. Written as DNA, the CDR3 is TGCAGTGCTAGGGGCTGGGGAACGACGCAGCCCCAGCATTTT. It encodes CSARGWGTTQPQHF.

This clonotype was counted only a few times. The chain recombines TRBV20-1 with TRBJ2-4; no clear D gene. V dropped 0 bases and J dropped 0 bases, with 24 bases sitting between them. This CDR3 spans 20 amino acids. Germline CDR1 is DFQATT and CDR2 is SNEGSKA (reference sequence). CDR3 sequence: CSARDQTPGLPEIAKNIQYF. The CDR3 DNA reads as TGCAGTGCTAGAGATCAAACTCCCGGTTTACCGGAGATAGCCAAAAACATTCAGTACTTC.

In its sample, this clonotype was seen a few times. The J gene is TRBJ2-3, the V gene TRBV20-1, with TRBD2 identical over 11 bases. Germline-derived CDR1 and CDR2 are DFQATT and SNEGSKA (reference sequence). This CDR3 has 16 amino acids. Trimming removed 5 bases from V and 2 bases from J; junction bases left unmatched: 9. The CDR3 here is CSAAGTSGLLTDTQYF. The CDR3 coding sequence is TGCAGTGCTGCCGGGACTAGCGGATTACTCACAGATACGCAGTATTTT.

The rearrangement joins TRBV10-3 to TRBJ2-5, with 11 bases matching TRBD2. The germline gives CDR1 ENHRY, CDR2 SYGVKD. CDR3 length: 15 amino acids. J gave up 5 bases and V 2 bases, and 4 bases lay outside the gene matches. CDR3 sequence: CAISERLAGMETQYF. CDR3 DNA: TGTGCCATCAGTGAGCGACTAGCGGGAATGGAGACCCAGTACTTC.

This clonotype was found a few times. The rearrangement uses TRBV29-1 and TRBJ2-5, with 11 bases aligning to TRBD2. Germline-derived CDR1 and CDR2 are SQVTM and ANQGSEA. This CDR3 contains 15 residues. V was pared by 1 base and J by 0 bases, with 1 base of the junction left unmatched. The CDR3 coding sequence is TGCAGCGTTGAAGCTAGCGGGGGGCACCAAGAGACCCAGTACTTC. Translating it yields CSVEASGGHQETQYF.

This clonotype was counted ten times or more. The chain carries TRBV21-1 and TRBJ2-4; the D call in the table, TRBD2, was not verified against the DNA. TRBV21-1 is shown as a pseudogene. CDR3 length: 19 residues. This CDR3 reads CASSTVTSGRKLAKNIQYF. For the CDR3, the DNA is TGTGCCAGCAGCACCGTGACTAGCGGGAGGAAACTAGCCAAAAACATTCAGTACTTC.

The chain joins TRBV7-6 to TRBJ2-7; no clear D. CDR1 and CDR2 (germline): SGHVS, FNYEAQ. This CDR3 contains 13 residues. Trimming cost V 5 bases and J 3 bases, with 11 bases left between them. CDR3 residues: CASSLSALYEQYF. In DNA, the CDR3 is TGTGCCAGCAGCCTGAGCGCGCTCTACGAGCAGTACTTC.

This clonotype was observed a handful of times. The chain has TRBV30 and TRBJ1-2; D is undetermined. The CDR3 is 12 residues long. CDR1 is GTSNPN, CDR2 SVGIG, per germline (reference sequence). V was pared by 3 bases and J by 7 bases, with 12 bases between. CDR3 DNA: TGTGCCTGGAGCGGGAGTACTTCTGGCTACACCTTC. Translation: CAWSGSTSGYTF.

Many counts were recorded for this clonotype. DNA of the CDR3: TGTGCCAGCAGTCCAGGGTTCGGAAACACCATATATTTT. Encoded protein: CASSPGFGNTIYF. The rearrangement links TRBV12-3 or TRBV12-4 to TRBJ1-3, with D perhaps TRBD1 (5 bases). This CDR3 has 13 residues. With 5 bases removed from V and 4 bases from J, the gap between germline ends came to 9 bases.

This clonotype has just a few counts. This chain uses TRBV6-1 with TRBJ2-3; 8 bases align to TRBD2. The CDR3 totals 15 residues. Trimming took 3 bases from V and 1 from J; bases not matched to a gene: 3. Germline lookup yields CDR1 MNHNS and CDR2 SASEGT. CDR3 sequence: CASSESGGRTDTQYF. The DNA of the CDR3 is TGTGCCAGCAGTGAGTCGGGGGGGCGCACAGATACGCAGTATTTT.

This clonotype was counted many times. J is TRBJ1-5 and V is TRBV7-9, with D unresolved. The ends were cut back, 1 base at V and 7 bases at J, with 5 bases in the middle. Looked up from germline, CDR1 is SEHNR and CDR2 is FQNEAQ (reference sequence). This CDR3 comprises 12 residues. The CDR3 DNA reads TGTGCCAGCAGCTTAGATGGGCAGCCCCAGCATTTT. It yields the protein CASSLDGQPQHF.